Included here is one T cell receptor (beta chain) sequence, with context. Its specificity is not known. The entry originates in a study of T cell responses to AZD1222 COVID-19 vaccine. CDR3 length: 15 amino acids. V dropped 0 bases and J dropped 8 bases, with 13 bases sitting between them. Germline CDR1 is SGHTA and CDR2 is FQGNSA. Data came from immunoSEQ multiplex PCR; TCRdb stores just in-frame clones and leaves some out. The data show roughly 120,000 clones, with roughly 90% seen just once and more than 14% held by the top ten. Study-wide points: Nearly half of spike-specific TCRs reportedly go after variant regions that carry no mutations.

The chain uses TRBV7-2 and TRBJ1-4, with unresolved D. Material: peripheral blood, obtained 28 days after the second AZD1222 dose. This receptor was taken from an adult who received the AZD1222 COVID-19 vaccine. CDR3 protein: CASSLASLVSEKLFF. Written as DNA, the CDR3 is TGTGCCAGCAGCTTAGCGTCCCTCGTGAGCGAAAAACTGTTTTTT.